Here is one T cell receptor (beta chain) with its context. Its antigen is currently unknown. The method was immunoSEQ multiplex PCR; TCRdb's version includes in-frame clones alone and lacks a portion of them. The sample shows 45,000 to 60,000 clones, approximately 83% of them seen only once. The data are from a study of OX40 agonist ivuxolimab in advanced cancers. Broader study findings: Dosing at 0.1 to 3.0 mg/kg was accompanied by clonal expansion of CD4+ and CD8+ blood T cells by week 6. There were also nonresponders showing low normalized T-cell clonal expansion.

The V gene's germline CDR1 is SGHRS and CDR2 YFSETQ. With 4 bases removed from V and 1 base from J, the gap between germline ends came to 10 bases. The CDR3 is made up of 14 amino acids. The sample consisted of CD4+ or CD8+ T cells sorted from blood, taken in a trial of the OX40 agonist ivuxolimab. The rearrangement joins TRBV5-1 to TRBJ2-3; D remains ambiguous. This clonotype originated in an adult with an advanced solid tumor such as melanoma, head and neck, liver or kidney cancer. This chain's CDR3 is CASSAEEGTDTQYF. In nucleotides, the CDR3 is TGCGCCAGCAGCGCGGAAGAAGGCACAGATACGCAGTATTTT.